A selection of T cell receptor beta chains follows, all from one sample in a study of blood T cells in healthy people across ages. MiXCR was run by TCRdb on the 5' RACE reads, yielding one entry per CDR3 protein. The profile shows about 640,000 distinct CDR3 sequences, under 65% of them singletons. Sequenced: blood. These receptors were taken from a man in his sixties in good health. CDR3s include the opening cysteine and the closing phenylalanine or tryptophan. Fields, in order: clone size, V gene, D gene, J gene, CDR3 DNA, CDR3 protein. D genes are given only for firm matches. Clone size, where shown, is once, few, many, or a class for clones that have expanded.

size: .
V: TRBV20-1
D: .
J: TRBJ2-5
DNA: TGCAGTGCTCCCCATGGGGTAACCTCCATAGAGACCCAGTACTTC
CDR3: CSAPHGVTSIETQYF

size: few
V: TRBV10-2
D: .
J: TRBJ2-7
DNA: TGCGCCAGCAGTGAGCACGGGACTCTCTCCTACGAGCAGTACTTC
CDR3: CASSEHGTLSYEQYF

size: .
V: TRBV7-2
D: TRBD1
J: TRBJ2-3
DNA: TGTGCCAGCAGCTGGGACAGAGCCACAGATACGCAGTATTTT
CDR3: CASSWDRATDTQYF

size: .
V: TRBV28
D: .
J: TRBJ2-1
DNA: TGTGCCAGCGGAAAACAGGCCCCCGACACCTACAATGAGCAGTTCTTC
CDR3: CASGKQAPDTYNEQFF

size: .
V: TRBV20-1
D: TRBD2
J: TRBJ2-5
DNA: TGCAGTGCCCAGACTAGCGGGGGAGTTCAAGAGACCCAGTACTTC
CDR3: CSAQTSGGVQETQYF

size: .
V: TRBV7-8
D: TRBD1
J: TRBJ2-7
DNA: TGTGCCAGCAACGTACAGGGGGCGGGCTACGAGCAGTACTTC
CDR3: CASNVQGAGYEQYF

size: .
V: TRBV20-1
D: .
J: TRBJ1-3
DNA: TGCAGTGCTAGAGTGGGGGCGTCTGGAAACACCATATATTTT
CDR3: CSARVGASGNTIYF

size: .
V: TRBV2
D: TRBD1
J: TRBJ2-4
DNA: TGTGCCAGCAGGGGGGACAGGTTAAACATTCAGTACTTC
CDR3: CASRGDRLNIQYF

size: .
V: TRBV10-3
D: .
J: TRBJ1-2
DNA: TGTGCCATCAGTGAGTCGGAGTATGGCTACACCTTC
CDR3: CAISESEYGYTF

size: .
V: TRBV7-9
D: .
J: TRBJ1-1
DNA: TGTGCCAGCACCGAGACGGGAGCGATCACTGAAGCTTTCTTT
CDR3: CASTETGAITEAFF

size: .
V: TRBV4-2
D: TRBD1
J: TRBJ1-3
DNA: TGTGCCAGCAGCCAAGGACAGGGGTTCCCTGGAAACACCATATATTTT
CDR3: CASSQGQGFPGNTIYF

size: .
V: TRBV3-1
D: TRBD1
J: TRBJ1-1
DNA: TGTGCCAGCAGCCAGACAGGGCGTACTGCTGAAGCTTTCTTT
CDR3: CASSQTGRTAEAFF

size: .
V: TRBV4-1
D: .
J: TRBJ2-5
DNA: TGCGCCAGTAGCCAAGACCTCGAGAGGGGGAACGGAGAGACCCAGTACTTC
CDR3: CASSQDLERGNGETQYF

size: once
V: TRBV2
D: TRBD1
J: TRBJ1-6
DNA: TGTGCCAGCAGAGTCGACAGGGGTTATAATTCACCCCTCCACTTT
CDR3: CASRVDRGYNSPLHF

size: .
V: TRBV7-9
D: .
J: TRBJ2-1
DNA: TGTGCCAGCAGCTTAATCGGAGGGCGGGGCTCCTACAATGAGCAGTTCTTC
CDR3: CASSLIGGRGSYNEQFF

size: few
V: TRBV10-3
D: .
J: TRBJ2-6
DNA: TGTGCCATCAGTGATCGCTCCTCTGGGGCCAACGTCCTGACTTTC
CDR3: CAISDRSSGANVLTF

size: few
V: TRBV5-4
D: TRBD2
J: TRBJ2-5
DNA: TGTGCCAGCAGCTCCCTGGCTAGCGGGGGCGAGGGAGAGACCCAGTACTTC
CDR3: CASSSLASGGEGETQYF

size: .
V: TRBV5-6
D: TRBD2
J: TRBJ2-7
DNA: TGTGCCAGCAGCTTGGACCCGACTAGCGGGGGGCCCTACGAGCAGTACTTC
CDR3: CASSLDPTSGGPYEQYF

size: .
V: TRBV7-9
D: .
J: TRBJ1-4
DNA: TGTGCCAGCAGCTCAAACCGGGCAAAACTGTTTTTT
CDR3: CASSSNRAKLFF

size: .
V: TRBV20-1
D: .
J: TRBJ2-7
DNA: TGCAGTGCTGGAGCCCAGCAGGGAGAGGACGAGCAGTACTTC
CDR3: CSAGAQQGEDEQYF

size: few
V: TRBV5-1
D: .
J: TRBJ2-7
DNA: TGCGCCAGCAGCTGGGACGGCTCCTACGAGCAGTACTTC
CDR3: CASSWDGSYEQYF

size: .
V: TRBV7-2
D: .
J: TRBJ2-5
DNA: TGTGCCAGCAGCTTAGTTCGGGGGCCGGGAGAGACCCAGTACTTC
CDR3: CASSLVRGPGETQYF

size: .
V: TRBV12-3/TRBV12-4
D: TRBD1
J: TRBJ2-3
DNA: TGTGCCAGCAGCCCCCGTGACAGGGTTTATCCAGATACGCAGTATTTT
CDR3: CASSPRDRVYPDTQYF

size: few
V: TRBV20-1
D: TRBD2
J: TRBJ2-7
DNA: TGCAGTGCTAGGAATAGCGGGGGATCCTACGAGCAGTACTTC
CDR3: CSARNSGGSYEQYF

size: .
V: TRBV7-9
D: .
J: TRBJ2-6
DNA: TGTGCCAGCAGCCCAACCCCGGGACTGGTCTCTGGGGCCAACGTCCTGACTTTC
CDR3: CASSPTPGLVSGANVLTF

size: .
V: TRBV10-3
D: .
J: TRBJ2-1
DNA: TGTGCCATCACCGAGGGGGAGACCCACTATAATGAGCAGTTCTTC
CDR3: CAITEGETHYNEQFF

size: few
V: TRBV28
D: .
J: TRBJ1-2
DNA: TGTGCCAGCAGTTTACCGACCCCGGGGAGGGGCTACTATGGCTACACCTTC
CDR3: CASSLPTPGRGYYGYTF

size: .
V: TRBV4-1
D: .
J: TRBJ2-7
DNA: TGCGCCAGTAGCCAAGATGAGGGCAACTCCTACAATGAGCAGTACTTC
CDR3: CASSQDEGNSYNEQYF

size: .
V: TRBV6-6
D: .
J: TRBJ1-2
DNA: TGTGCCAGCAGTTACGATCAGGGTGGCTACACCTTC
CDR3: CASSYDQGGYTF

size: few
V: TRBV25-1
D: .
J: TRBJ2-5
DNA: TGTGCCAGCAGTGTCGGGATTCAAGAGACCCAGTACTTC
CDR3: CASSVGIQETQYF

size: few
V: TRBV6-6
D: TRBD1
J: TRBJ2-7
DNA: TGTGCCAGCGGGACAGGTGTGACCTACGAGCAGTACTTC
CDR3: CASGTGVTYEQYF

size: .
V: TRBV7-2
D: .
J: TRBJ2-5
DNA: TGTGCCAGCACCCCAATTTCAGTCCGGGTGCAGACCCAGTACTTC
CDR3: CASTPISVRVQTQYF

size: many
V: TRBV5-1
D: .
J: TRBJ1-6
DNA: TGCGCCAGCAGCTTGGATGGAGGATTCTCCTATAATTCACCCCTCCACTTT
CDR3: CASSLDGGFSYNSPLHF